This T cell receptor (beta chain) was recorded in a study of a mutant IDH1 vaccine in newly diagnosed glioma. On the study more broadly: Scheduled for weeks 1, 3, 5, 7, 11, 15, 19 and 23, eight vaccinations were given to patients. Vaccines began 4-6 weeks after radiotherapy alone, or with temozolomide cycles. Treated patients comprised 62.5% males and 37.5% females, mean age roughly 44 years. Therapy received beforehand was radiotherapy, temozolomide, or both, with most patients given both.

This sample's time point: week 11, during vaccination. A single vaccine dose contained 300 ug of mutant IDH1 20-mer peptide, and topical imiquimod was used with it. This clone was seen only a few times. Its cognate antigen is unknown. Sequencing was performed with immunoSEQ multiplex PCR; in TCRdb, only in-frame clones are kept and a portion is missing. The profile shows around 66,000 clones, roughly 80% of them singletons. This clonotype was sampled from a middle-aged man with glioma. The source material was PBMCs, sampled from a glioma patient whose treatment included an IDH1 peptide vaccine.

DNA of the CDR3: TGTGCCAGCAGCCAGCGAGGACAGGTCCACGGGGCTTTCTTT. As protein: CASSQRGQVHGAFF. V usage is TRBV14 and J usage is TRBJ1-1; 7 bases match TRBD1. Germline trimming cut 3 bases from V and 11 bases from J; bases unmatched to any gene: 12. CDR1 and CDR2 from the germline V gene are SGHDN and FVKESK. The CDR3 covers 14 residues.